Below are 18 T cell receptor beta chains sequenced from a single sample in a study of graft-versus-host responses after intestinal transplantation. The table came from immunoSEQ multiplex PCR; TCRdb's copy has only in-frame clones and leaves some out. The sample yields under 150,000 clones, 95% seen once. These receptors have no identified antigens. The sequencing here drew on unstimulated CD8+ T cells sorted from spleen or lymph node cells, taken before intestinal transplant. The source of these receptors is a human donor who received an intestinal transplant.

CDR3 amino acids: CASRTVDGYTF. CDR3 nucleotides: TGTGCCAGCAGGACAGTGGATGGCTACACCTTC. This chain uses TRBV2 with TRBJ1-2, with D possibly being TRBD1 (5 bases). The ends were cut back, 6 bases at V and 6 bases at J, with 8 bases in the middle. The CDR3 is 11 amino acids. CDR1 is SNHLY and CDR2 is FYNNEI in the germline V gene.

The V call is TRBV19, the J call TRBJ1-1; maybe TRBD1 (5 bases). Between the trimmed V and J ends, which lost 2 bases and 0 bases, there was a span of 10 bases. CDR1 is LNHDA and CDR2 is SQIVND in the germline V gene (reference sequence). The CDR3 sequence is 15 residues long. The CDR3 here is CASSIQGRMNTEAFF. CDR3 coding DNA: TGTGCCAGTAGTATACAGGGACGGATGAACACTGAAGCTTTCTTT.

V usage is TRBV27 and J usage is TRBJ2-1; D is possibly TRBD2 (5 bases). Trimming removed 6 bases at V and 9 bases at J, with 15 bases between. The CDR3 sequence is 13 residues long. Germline V CDR1 and CDR2: MNHEY, SMNVEV (reference sequence). The DNA for the CDR3 is TGTGCCAGCAGCTCCACTAGTCCCAGTGAGCAGTTCTTC. Translation: CASSSTSPSEQFF.

The chain carries TRBV9 and TRBJ2-7; 10 bases map to TRBD2. The germline V gene has CDR1 SGDLS and CDR2 YYNGEE. Trimming at V came to 3 bases and at J to 5 bases, leaving 11 bases not matched to a gene. The CDR3 length is 16 residues. In DNA form, the CDR3 reads TGTGCCAGCAGCGGACCAGCGGGAGGGCCCGGGGACGAGCAGTACTTC. It specifies CASSGPAGGPGDEQYF.

The rearrangement links TRBV13 to TRBJ2-7, with 7 bases aligning to TRBD2. J lost 4 bases, V lost 1 base, and 7 bases had no gene match. CDR3 length: 15 amino acids. Germline V CDR1 and CDR2: PRHDT, FYEKMQ (reference sequence). The CDR3 spells CASSLAAGVGYEQYF. In DNA form, the CDR3 reads TGTGCCAGCAGCTTAGCTGCGGGAGTAGGTTACGAGCAGTACTTC.

This chain uses TRBV5-1 with TRBJ2-7; TRBD1 agrees at 7 bases. Germline V gene sequence: CDR1 SGHRS, CDR2 YFSETQ. This CDR3 has 14 amino acids. V dropped 4 bases and J dropped 3; count of bases not matched to a gene: 7. DNA of the CDR3: TGCGCCAGCAGCCACCGGGACAGCCTCTACGAGCAGTACTTC. Its protein product is CASSHRDSLYEQYF.

V and J are TRBV4-2 and TRBJ2-3; 7 bases are a match to TRBD2. V lost 0 bases, J lost 0 bases, and 6 bases stayed unmatched. CDR1 is LGHNA and CDR2 is YNFKEQ in the germline V gene. This CDR3 region has 17 residues. CDR3 nucleotides: TGTGCCAGCAGCCAAGATTCTCTAGCGGTTAGCACAGATACGCAGTATTTT. Residues: CASSQDSLAVSTDTQYF.

J is TRBJ1-1 and V is TRBV9, with 7 bases fitting TRBD1. The germline CDR1 and CDR2 sequences are SGDLS and YYNGEE. The V gene end was trimmed by 3 bases and the J gene end by 11 bases; junction bases not matched to a gene: 19. The length of the CDR3 is 16 residues. This chain's CDR3 is CASSAQGTVPRWAAFF. CDR3 sequence (DNA): TGTGCCAGCAGCGCCCAGGGGACAGTCCCTCGATGGGCTGCTTTCTTT.

V and J are TRBV25-1 and TRBJ2-5; D unclear. The V gene's germline CDR1 is MGHDK and CDR2 SYGVNS. The CDR3 runs 13 residues. Trimming left V 6 bases short and J 5 bases short, with 13 bases between. CDR3 sequence: CASRLRLGETQYF. CDR3 nucleotides: TGTGCCAGCAGACTCAGATTGGGGGAGACCCAGTACTTC.

J is TRBJ2-7 and V is TRBV28, with D possibly TRBD1 on 6 matching bases. V lost 5 bases and J lost 0, with 14 bases in between. This CDR3 comprises 15 residues. Germline CDR1 reads MDHEN; CDR2 reads SYDVKM. This chain's CDR3 is CASSPQGTSSYEQYF. The CDR3 DNA reads as TGTGCCAGCAGTCCTCAGGGGACGAGCTCCTACGAGCAGTACTTC. Full variable domain (remainder filled in from reference TRBV28 and TRBJ2-7): DVKVTQSSRYLVKRTGEKVFLECVQDMDHENMFWYRQDPGLGLRLIYFSYDVKMKEKGDIPEGYSVSREKKERFSLILESASTNQTSMYLCASSPQGTSSYEQYFGPGTRLTVT.

The chain employs TRBV11-2 and TRBJ2-1; 7 bases fit TRBD2. Germline V CDR1 and CDR2: SGHAT, FQNNGV. This CDR3 is built from 16 residues. V was pared by 8 bases and J by 3 bases, with 13 bases of the junction left unmatched. The CDR3 loop reads CASGKRAGDLYNEQFF. The CDR3 DNA is TGTGCCAGCGGAAAAAGGGCGGGAGACCTCTACAATGAGCAGTTCTTC.

The chain has TRBV9 and TRBJ1-5; tentative D call: TRBD1 (6 bases). This CDR3 is 15 amino acids long. With 2 bases removed from V and 1 base from J, the gap between germline ends came to 10 bases. Germline V CDR1 and CDR2: SGDLS, YYNGEE. CDR3 in DNA: TGTGCCAGCAGCGTCTCAGGACAGAGCAATCAGCCCCAGCATTTT. Translating gives CASSVSGQSNQPQHF.

The rearrangement uses TRBV11-2 and TRBJ2-1, with D possibly TRBD1 on 5 matching bases. The CDR3 has 13 amino acids. The germline V gene has CDR1 SGHAT and CDR2 FQNNGV. Trimming took 5 bases from V and 3 from J, leaving 8 bases between them. This CDR3 reads CASSHDSYNEQFF. In DNA, the CDR3 is TGTGCCAGCAGCCACGACAGCTACAATGAGCAGTTCTTC.

The V call is TRBV5-4, the J call TRBJ2-7; D is possibly TRBD1 (5 bases). The V gene lost 2 bases and the J gene lost 1 base, with 10 bases spanning the gap. The CDR3 is made up of 14 amino acids. The germline V gene has CDR1 SGHNT and CDR2 YYREEE (reference sequence). The CDR3 reads CASSFLGPSYEQYF. The DNA for the CDR3 is TGTGCCAGCAGCTTCCTGGGGCCGTCCTACGAGCAGTACTTC.

The chain carries TRBV5-6 and TRBJ1-1; a possible D gene is TRBD1 (6 bases). Trimming removed 3 bases at V and 10 bases at J, with 16 bases between. Germline V gene lookup returns CDR1 SGHDT and CDR2 YYEEEE. This CDR3 has 13 residues. CDR3 region: CASSSLQGFLAFF. The DNA for the CDR3 is TGTGCCAGCAGCTCCCTCCAGGGGTTTTTAGCTTTCTTT.

J is TRBJ1-1 and V is TRBV4-2; 8 bases are a match to TRBD1. V lost 4 bases and J lost 8; bases outside the gene matches: 3. Germline CDR1 is LGHNA and CDR2 is YNFKEQ. There are 12 residues in the CDR3. CDR3 sequence reads: CASSPRQGEAFF. The CDR3 DNA reads as TGTGCCAGCAGCCCTAGACAGGGGGAAGCTTTCTTT.

The genes are TRBV13 and TRBJ2-3; tentative D call: TRBD2 (6 bases). V was cut by 8 bases and J by 2 bases, with 20 bases left in between. Germline V gene lookup returns CDR1 PRHDT and CDR2 FYEKMQ (reference sequence). This CDR3 is 16 amino acids long. CDR3 amino acids: CASHPPTGAVTDTQYF. The CDR3 coding sequence is TGTGCCAGCCATCCCCCCACGGGAGCCGTCACAGATACGCAGTATTTT.

The chain joins TRBV7-3 to TRBJ2-1; D call uncertain. Trimming removed 5 bases from V and 8 bases from J, with 10 bases in between. Germline lookup yields CDR1 SGHTA and CDR2 FQGTGA. This CDR3 is 12 amino acids long. CDR3 region: CASSIGNDEQFF. The CDR3 DNA follows: TGTGCCAGCAGCATAGGAAATGATGAGCAGTTCTTC.